The 6 T cell receptor beta chains listed next were all sequenced from one sample in a study of shared clonotypes between healthy human individuals. Repertoires were generated with immunoSEQ multiplex PCR, while TCRdb's copy carries only in-frame clones and drops some. In the table there are about 690,000 clones, around 90% of which are singletons. What was sequenced was memory CD8+ T cells from PBMCs. Stated subset: CD45RO+ cells pooled with CCR7-negative TemRA cells. The receptor set was obtained from a man aged 18 to 35 in good health. Some clones in this sample may be carry-over from other donors' samples.

CDR3 sequence: CASGLGGGSYGYTF. In nucleotides, the CDR3 is TGTGCTAGTGGTTTGGGTGGAGGTAGCTATGGCTACACCTTC. V usage is TRBV12-5 and J usage is TRBJ1-2; no reliable D call. V lost 1 base, J lost 4 bases, and 10 bases lay in between. Germline V CDR1 and CDR2: LGHNT, FRNRAP. The CDR3 consists of 14 residues.

DNA of the CDR3: TGCGCCAGCAGCCAAGGGGGGACTAGCGGGATAAACGAGCAGTACTTC. As protein: CASSQGGTSGINEQYF. This rearrangement joins TRBV4-1 to TRBJ2-7; 13 nucleotides match TRBD2. The CDR3 extends over 16 amino acids. The V and J ends lost 1 base and 5 bases, in that order; junction bases with no gene match: 5. In germline, CDR1 is MGHRA, CDR2 YSYEKL.

The chain recombines TRBV11-2 with TRBJ2-5, with 7 bases aligning to TRBD2. The ends lost 1 base at V and 13 bases at J; junction bases unmatched: 12. This CDR3 comprises 14 residues. Per the germline V gene, CDR1 is SGHAT and CDR2 is FQNNGV. CDR3 region: CASSLASGGWGPYF. Here the CDR3 DNA reads TGTGCCAGCAGCTTAGCATCGGGGGGATGGGGTCCGTACTTC. Full variable domain (remainder filled in from reference TRBV11-2 and TRBJ2-5): EAGVAQSPRYKIIEKRQSVAFWCNPISGHATLYWYQQILGQGPKLLIQFQNNGVVDDSQLPKDRFSAERLKGVDSTLKIQPAKLEDSAVYLCASSLASGGWGPYFGPGTRLLVL.

J is TRBJ2-2 and V is TRBV19, with D unresolved. The CDR3 runs to 12 residues. Germline V CDR1 and CDR2: LNHDA, SQIVND (reference sequence). Trimming removed 11 bases at V and 3 bases at J, with 10 bases between. The CDR3 DNA is TGTGCCGGGTCCGAAGACACCGGGGAGCTGTTTTTT. It yields the protein CAGSEDTGELFF.

This chain connects TRBV4-1 to TRBJ1-3; unclear D gene. The V gene lost 4 bases and the J gene lost 0 bases, with 10 bases spanning the gap. The CDR3 is 15 amino acids. CDR1 is MGHRA, CDR2 YSYEKL, per germline. CDR3 sequence: CASSLDGRSGNTIYF. DNA of the CDR3: TGCGCCAGCAGCCTTGACGGACGCTCTGGAAACACCATATATTTT.

The chain combines TRBV19 with TRBJ2-1, with TRBD1 matching over 7 bases. Losses at the gene ends were 4 bases for V and 1 base for J; bases not matched to a gene: 4. Germline CDR1 is LNHDA and CDR2 is SQIVND (reference sequence). The CDR3 covers 15 residues. CDR3 sequence (DNA): TGTGCCAGTAGTACAGACAGGGTATCCTACAATGAGCAGTTCTTC. Amino acids: CASSTDRVSYNEQFF. Using reference TRBV19 and TRBJ2-1 for the parts outside the CDR3, the full variable domain is DGGITQSPKYLFRKEGQNVTLSCEQNLNHDAMYWYRQDPGQGLRLIYYSQIVNDFQKGDIAEGYSVSREKKESFPLTVTSAQKNPTAFYLCASSTDRVSYNEQFFGPGTRLTVL.